Reported below is one T cell receptor (beta chain). As handled by the study authors: Cell counts per sample came from amplifying reference gene primers. TCRdb's table, derived via immunoSEQ multiplex PCR, lists solely in-frame clones and lacks some. D and trimming were read from the DNA, whereas the V and J calls and clone size are those reported in that table. The table lists some 99,000 clones, around 84% of them singletons, with 13% in the top ten. This sample was included in a study of blood T cell repertoires in COVID-19. The CDR3 extends over 13 amino acids. Trimming removed 6 bases from V and 2 bases from J, with 10 bases in between. Per germline, CDR1 KGHSH and CDR2 LQKENI.

Specimen: peripheral blood. V usage is TRBV18 and J usage is TRBJ1-2, with D perhaps matching TRBD1 (6 bases). The TCR comes from a woman aged 55-75 years in a cohort sampled during active or convalescent COVID-19. The CDR3 loop reads CASSRTENYGYTF. The CDR3 DNA reads TGTGCCAGCTCCCGGACAGAGAACTATGGCTACACCTTC.